This T cell receptor beta chain emerged from a study of tumor and adjacent non-tumor tissue in lung cancer. This clonotype was detected a few times. The CDR3 is made up of 14 amino acids. Germline CDR1 SEHNR, CDR2 FQNEAQ (reference sequence). Trimming pared 10 bases from V and 1 base from J, leaving 14 bases between. RNA was extracted from bulk tissue without any cell sorting. TCRbeta libraries were built with three rounds of nested PCR, modified from ARM-PCR. TCRdb used MiXCR to reprocess the multiplex PCR reads, holding one entry per CDR3 protein. Among some 84,000 distinct CDR3 sequences listed, about 66% were seen once.

The chain links TRBV7-9 to TRBJ1-5, with no clear D. The TCR originated in a man in his 70s with non-small cell lung cancer. The sample comprised lung tumor tissue. The CDR3 DNA reads as TGTGCCATAGGGTCCATGATGAGCAATCAGCCCCAGCATTTT. Translating gives CAIGSMMSNQPQHF. The full variable domain, in which reference TRBV7-9 and TRBJ1-5 provide the parts outside the CDR3, is DTGVSQNPRHKITKRGQNVTFRCDPISEHNRLYWYRQTLGQGPEFLTYFQNEAQLEKSRLLSDRFSAERPKGSFSTLEIQRTEQGDSAMYLCAIGSMMSNQPQHFGDGTRLSIL.